The sequence of this TCR beta chain was determined in a study of metastatic and nonmetastatic thyroid tumors (dated by TCRdb to the early 2020s). A note on the overall study: Repertoires were compared across peripheral blood and tumor or nodule tissue samples from malignant and benign thyroid patients.

Points the paper makes about the study in general: TCR beta diversity was reported as significantly higher in malignant tumors than in benign nodules, in both blood and tumor samples.

No treatment had been received by any patient before thyroid surgery. Using T-cell receptor beta sequencing, the researchers looked back retrospectively at clinical samples from patients, gathered between about 2011 and 2019. From the cysteine up to the phenylalanine, the CDR3 has a length of 15 residues. Just CDR3 DNA is preserved here, 45 bases in frame from base 1. Trimming removed 6 bases from V and 6 bases from J; the gene matches leave 8 bases unexplained. As encoded in the germline V gene, CDR1 is MNHNS while CDR2 is SASEGT. This clone came up many times. Its antigen specificity is not known. The input lacks base qualities; no much larger clone sits a single base away. The library was produced with PCR. The sequencer was an Illumina HiSeq 4000. High-throughput sequencing was used to profile the TCR beta-chain CDR3 region of each patient. In the original analysis: The researchers built a classifier to tell apart papillary thyroid cancer patients with distant metastasis, based on CDR3 differences among clinicopathological groups. The Shannon index was used to measure repertoire diversity, and the Morisita-Horn index was used to measure how similar tumor and blood repertoires were. In-frame beta chains were kept once TCRdb had trimmed the public reads at Q25 with fastp and called clones with MiXCR. The V and J calls, along with clone size, are taken from TCRdb and not from the paper's own processing. Present in this sample are about 85,000 clones, roughly 8.6% of which were seen just once. 8.8% of the sample belongs to the ten largest clones.

The sequence joins TRBV6-1 to TRBJ1-6; a stretch of 7 junction bases matches TRBD1. The receptor was isolated from a female donor with papillary thyroid cancer or a benign thyroid nodule (not recorded which). Some clones in this sample may be carry-over from other donors' samples. The sample was blood. CDR3 region: CASSSPTGSNSPLHF. The bases are TGTGCCAGCAGCTCCCCGACAGGGAGTAATTCACCCCTCCACTTT.